Shown below are 10 T cell receptor beta chains from a single sample sequenced in a study of blood T cell repertoires in COVID-19. Using immunoSEQ multiplex PCR, the repertoire was profiled, and TCRdb retains in-frame clones only, with some absent. This table holds about 130,000 clones, approximately 90% found once. Sequencing was carried out using peripheral blood. Receptor source: a man aged 45 to 65 with acute or convalescent COVID-19.

V usage is TRBV7-9 and J usage is TRBJ2-4; D may be TRBD2 (5 bases). Trimming removed 5 bases at V and 8 bases at J, with 16 bases between. The CDR3 spans 14 residues. The germline V gene has CDR1 SEHNR and CDR2 FQNEAQ (reference sequence). In DNA, the CDR3 is TGTGCCAGCAGCATCAGACCCAGAGCGGACATTCAGTACTTC. This sequence encodes CASSIRPRADIQYF. Using reference TRBV7-9 and TRBJ2-4 for the parts outside the CDR3, the full variable domain is DTGVSQNPRHKITKRGQNVTFRCDPISEHNRLYWYRQTLGQGPEFLTYFQNEAQLEKSRLLSDRFSAERPKGSFSTLEIQRTEQGDSAMYLCASSIRPRADIQYFGAGTRLSVL.

This chain uses TRBV27 with TRBJ1-5; 8 bases fit TRBD1. CDR3 length equals 14 residues. With V trimmed by 9 bases and J by 3 bases, 7 bases remained unmatched. Germline V gene data show CDR1 as MNHEY and CDR2 as SMNVEV (reference sequence). The CDR3, as DNA: TGTGCCAGTTCTGACAGGGGATACAATCAGCCCCAGCATTTT. This gives the protein CASSDRGYNQPQHF.

The chain carries TRBV5-1 and TRBJ2-2; no firm D call. The germline V gene encodes CDR1 SGHRS and CDR2 YFSETQ. The CDR3 is 15 residues long. V was trimmed by 4 bases and J by 5 bases, leaving 15 bases between them. DNA of the CDR3: TGCGCCAGCAGCGCGGCAACAAGAAGAACCGGGGAGCTGTTTTTT. This encodes CASSAATRRTGELFF.

The J gene is TRBJ2-3, the V gene TRBV6-5; D perhaps matches TRBD1 (5 bases). This CDR3 is 15 amino acids long. Trimming removed 2 bases from V and 0 bases from J, with 9 bases in between. Germline V gene lookup returns CDR1 MNHEY and CDR2 SVGAGI. The CDR3 DNA reads TGTGCCAGCAGTTACCGCTGGACAAGCACAGATACGCAGTATTTT. Translation gives CASSYRWTSTDTQYF.

J is TRBJ2-7 and V is TRBV5-1; 7 bases match TRBD1. Looked up from germline, CDR1 is SGHRS and CDR2 is YFSETQ. This CDR3 contains 15 residues. V shed 0 bases and J 4 bases; nucleotides not matched to a gene: 7. CDR3 protein: CASSLGDSTLYEQYF. The CDR3 nucleotides are TGCGCCAGCAGCTTGGGGGACAGCACCCTATACGAGCAGTACTTC.

The gene calls are TRBV7-6 and TRBJ1-6; D gene ambiguous. This CDR3 comprises 14 residues. V was cut by 3 bases and J by 9 bases, with 12 bases left in between. Germline CDR1 and CDR2: SGHVS and FNYEAQ. CDR3 nucleotides: TGTGCCAGCAGCTTGGGTAGCGGAGGTTCACCCCTCCACTTT. It yields the protein CASSLGSGGSPLHF.

This sequence joins TRBV6-1 and TRBJ2-3, with 9 nucleotides matching TRBD1. V lost 2 bases and J lost 0; bases outside the gene matches: 6. The CDR3 runs 17 residues. CDR1 is MNHNS, CDR2 SASEGT, per germline. Written as DNA, the CDR3 is TGTGCCAGCAGTGAATACCCGACAGGGGGGAGCACAGATACGCAGTATTTT. As protein: CASSEYPTGGSTDTQYF.

This chain joins TRBV7-2 and TRBJ2-3; the D gene is possibly TRBD2 (5 bases). CDR3 size: 16 residues. Germline V lookup: CDR1 SGHTA, CDR2 FQGNSA. V lost 1 base to trimming and J lost 2 bases, with 13 bases between them. CDR3 bases: TGTGCCAGCAGCTTAGGATTAGAGAGGGTCACAGATACGCAGTATTTT. It codes for CASSLGLERVTDTQYF. The full variable domain, rest sourced from reference TRBV7-2 and TRBJ2-3, is GAGVSQSPSNKVTEKGKDVELRCDPISGHTALYWYRQSLGQGLEFLIYFQGNSAPDKSGLPSDRFSAERTGGSVSTLTIQRTQQEDSAVYLCASSLGLERVTDTQYFGPGTRLTVL.

This clone showed up just once. The V and J genes are TRBV12-5 and TRBJ1-3; the D gene is possibly TRBD1 (5 bases). The CDR3 totals 12 residues. CDR1 and CDR2 from the germline V gene are LGHNT and FRNRAP. V gave up 6 bases and J gave up 16 bases, with 19 bases separating them. For the CDR3, the DNA is TGTGCTAGTGGCCCCGACAGCTTCAGCTGTTATTTT. It yields the protein CASGPDSFSCYF.

This clone has just one count. This chain links TRBV4-2 with TRBJ2-4; a possible D gene is TRBD2 (6 bases). This CDR3 is 22 amino acids long. Germline lookup yields CDR1 LGHNA and CDR2 YNFKEQ. The ends were cut back, 0 bases at V and 0 bases at J, with 27 bases in the middle. CDR3 protein: CASSQDAYPPGAGSIAKNIQYF. Written as DNA, the CDR3 is TGTGCCAGCAGCCAAGACGCATACCCCCCGGGAGCAGGCAGCATAGCCAAAAACATTCAGTACTTC.